Listed below are T cell receptor beta chains from one sample, sequenced in a study of T cells in narcolepsy. The repertoire was sequenced with immunoSEQ multiplex PCR; TCRdb's copy has only in-frame clones and lacks some. Seen here are tens of thousands of clones, 78% observed once, and the top ten hold around 3.7%. Material: CD45RA- memory CD4+ T cells from PBMCs. These receptors originate from a human donor with narcolepsy. Each CDR3 is given with its conserved first and last residue. The D gene is left open where the match is weak. Size values are once, few and many counts, or a class for expanded clones, and some rows have none.

NA	TRBV18	TRBJ1-4	NA	TGTGCCAGCTCCTTGACCGACCGTACGGTTGCCCGATCAACTAATGAAAAACTGTTTTTT	CASSLTDRTVARSTNEKLFF
NA	TRBV19	TRBJ1-1	TRBD1	TGTGCCAGTAGTATGGGACAGGCGGGTACTGAAGCTTTCTTT	CASSMGQAGTEAFF
NA	TRBV6-4	TRBJ1-1	NA	TGTGCCAGCAGAGCTCGGGGGGAGACGAACACTGAAGCTTTCTTT	CASRARGETNTEAFF
NA	TRBV29-1	TRBJ1-4	NA	TGCAGCGTTGGTGAGGGCACTAATGAAAAACTGTTTTTT	CSVGEGTNEKLFF
few	TRBV5-4	TRBJ2-3	TRBD2	TGTGCCAGCAGCTTGGCGGCCCCGGGGACTAGCGGGACTACAGATACGCAGTATTTT	CASSLAAPGTSGTTDTQYF
NA	TRBV18	TRBJ2-3	NA	TGTGCCAGCTCACCATCCGGCTATCGCACAGATACGCAGTATTTT	CASSPSGYRTDTQYF
NA	TRBV12-5	TRBJ2-5	TRBD2	TGTGCTAGTGGTTTGGGAGGGCGGGGGGCCCAAGAGACCCAGTACTTC	CASGLGGRGAQETQYF
once	TRBV6-1	TRBJ1-2	NA	TGTGCCAGCAAGCCGACATCTACTAACTATGGCTACACCTTC	CASKPTSTNYGYTF
NA	TRBV30	TRBJ1-3	NA	TGTGCCTGCCCCGGTCGGGGTAGTGGAAACACCATATATTTT	CACPGRGSGNTIYF
few	TRBV27	TRBJ2-7	NA	TGTGCCAGCAGTTCGGGGGACTCCTACGAGCAGTACTTC	CASSSGDSYEQYF
NA	TRBV10-3	TRBJ2-5	TRBD2	TGTGCCATCTCCTTAGCGGGAGAGACCCAGTACTTC	CAISLAGETQYF
once	TRBV2	TRBJ1-2	NA	TGTGCCAGCAGTGCAGGGATCGGCTATGGCTACACCTTC	CASSAGIGYGYTF
once	TRBV21-1	TRBJ1-4	NA	TGTGCCAGCAGCAAAGCAGGGAGGGGAACTAATGAAAAACTGTTTTTT	CASSKAGRGTNEKLFF
NA	TRBV2	TRBJ1-1	TRBD1	TGTGCCAGCAGTGAGAGGACAGGGGTCCAACGGACTGAAGCTTTCTTT	CASSERTGVQRTEAFF
NA	TRBV12-5	TRBJ2-5	TRBD1	TGTGCTAGTGGTTTGGCTTCTCCGGGACAGGGGAGAGAGACCCAGTACTTC	CASGLASPGQGRETQYF
once	TRBV18	TRBJ2-7	NA	TGTGCCAGCTCGGGTTCGACAGGCCAACCCTACGAGCAGTACTTC	CASSGSTGQPYEQYF
NA	TRBV19	TRBJ2-3	NA	TGTGCCACCGCCCCCGGACTAACGATTGGAGGTACGCAGTATTTT	CATAPGLTIGGTQYF
NA	TRBV11-2	TRBJ1-6	NA	TGTGCCAGCAGCCCGGGATTACGCAGCTCCTATAATTCACCCCTCCACTTT	CASSPGLRSSYNSPLHF
NA	TRBV2	TRBJ2-3	TRBD2	TGTGCCAGCAAAAGTTACGGGGGGGCAGCAGATACGCAGTATTTT	CASKSYGGAADTQYF